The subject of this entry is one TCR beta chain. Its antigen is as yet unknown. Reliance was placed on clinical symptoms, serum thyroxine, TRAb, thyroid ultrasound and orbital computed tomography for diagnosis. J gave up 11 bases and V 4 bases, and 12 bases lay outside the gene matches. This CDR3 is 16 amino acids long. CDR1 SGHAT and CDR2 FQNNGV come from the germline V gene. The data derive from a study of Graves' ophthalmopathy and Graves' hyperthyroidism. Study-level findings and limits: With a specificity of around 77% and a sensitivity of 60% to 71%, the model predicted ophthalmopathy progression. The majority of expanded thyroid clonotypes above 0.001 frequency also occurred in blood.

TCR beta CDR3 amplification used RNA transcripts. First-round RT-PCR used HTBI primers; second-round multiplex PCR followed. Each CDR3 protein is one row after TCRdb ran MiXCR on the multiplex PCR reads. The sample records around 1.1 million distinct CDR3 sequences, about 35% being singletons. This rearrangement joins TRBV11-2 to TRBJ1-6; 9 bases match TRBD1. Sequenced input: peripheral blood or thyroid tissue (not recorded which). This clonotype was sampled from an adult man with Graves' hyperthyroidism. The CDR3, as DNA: TGTGCCAGCAGCTATAGCCCCGGGACAGGGCCCACACCCCTCCACTTT. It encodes CASSYSPGTGPTPLHF.